Reported below is one T cell receptor (beta chain). The PCR ran on 60 Vbeta and 13 Jbeta primers. The protocol was immunoSEQ multiplex PCR, while the TCRdb copy is restricted to in-frame clones and leaves out a portion. The sample includes around 130,000 clones, less than 85% of them seen just once. This sample is drawn from a study of cytomegalovirus exposure and HLA in healthy donors. V was pared by 4 bases and J by 0 bases, with 15 bases between. CDR3 size: 16 residues. Germline lookup yields CDR1 SGHNT and CDR2 YYREEE (reference sequence). The chain recombines TRBV5-4 with TRBJ2-3; the D gene is possibly TRBD2 (5 bases). The origin of this receptor is a woman aged 40-49 years in good health and CMV-seropositive. The sample consisted of PBMCs. CDR3 DNA: TGTGCCAGCAGCATGGACCGGAGGTCTAGCACAGATACGCAGTATTTT. It translates to CASSMDRRSSTDTQYF. Full variable domain (rest looked up from reference TRBV5-4 and TRBJ2-3): ETGVTQSPTHLIKTRGQQVTLRCSSQSGHNTVSWYQQALGQGPQFIFQYYREEENGRGNFPPRFSGLQFPNYSSELNVNALELDDSALYLCASSMDRRSSTDTQYFGPGTRLTVL.